Below, 9 T cell receptor beta chains from the same sample are listed, as sequenced in a study of shared clonotypes between healthy human individuals (dated by TCRdb to 2018 to 2020). The library was produced with the immunoSEQ multiplex PCR assay. TCRdb provides this immuneACCESS table in a form limited to in-frame rearrangements. Some clones are lacking; in checked studies, under half of them reflect an unresolved V gene, and why the rest are absent is not known. The sample table shows 2,500,000 or so clones, and around nine tenths are seen once. Clones ranked in the top ten supply around 0.14% of the sample. The sequencing sample was made of naive CD4+ T cells sorted from blood. The cell subset or site label on this specimen signifies: CD45RA+ positively selected. These receptors were taken from a young man in good health.

V and J are TRBV7-9 and TRBJ1-5; D not certain. Germline V lookup: CDR1 SEHNR, CDR2 FQNEAQ (reference sequence). V shed 1 base and J shed 9 bases, with 7 bases lying between them. There are 12 residues in the CDR3. CDR3 DNA sequence: TGTGCCAGCAGCTTAGGCGATCGGCCCCAGCATTTT. Translated: CASSLGDRPQHF. Filled out from reference TRBV7-9 and TRBJ1-5, the complete variable domain reads DTGVSQNPRHKITKRGQNVTFRCDPISEHNRLYWYRQTLGQGPEFLTYFQNEAQLEKSRLLSDRFSAERPKGSFSTLEIQRTEQGDSAMYLCASSLGDRPQHFGDGTRLSIL.

The J gene is TRBJ2-2, the V gene TRBV7-3, with D hard to call. Germline values: CDR1 SGHTA, CDR2 FQGTGA. CDR3 length: 15 residues. Trimming took off 5 bases at V and 2 bases at J, with 12 bases between the two ends. The CDR3: CASSAMTLNTGELFF. The CDR3, as DNA: TGTGCCAGCAGCGCGATGACCCTAAACACCGGGGAGCTGTTTTTT.

The chain has TRBV2 and TRBJ2-7, with a possible D match to TRBD1 (6 bases). Trimming took 8 bases from V and 0 from J, leaving 11 bases between them. Germline CDR1 and CDR2: SNHLY and FYNNEI. The CDR3 consists of 13 residues. DNA for the CDR3: TGTGCCAGCGGCCAGGGGAGCTCCTACGAGCAGTACTTC. It is translated as CASGQGSSYEQYF. Drawing the rest from reference TRBV2 and TRBJ2-7, the complete variable domain is EPEVTQTPSHQVTQMGQEVILRCVPISNHLYFYWYRQILGQKVEFLVSFYNNEISEKSEIFDDQFSVERPDGSNFTLKIRSTKLEDSAMYFCASGQGSSYEQYFGPGTRLTVT.

The CDR3 region is CATQRDTTNGYTF. CDR3 nucleotides: TGTGCTACCCAAAGAGACACCACAAATGGCTACACCTTC. V usage is TRBV12-5 and J usage is TRBJ1-2; D gene uncertain. The CDR3 is 13 amino acids. Deletions cut 10 bases from V and 6 bases from J, with 18 bases between. Per germline, CDR1 LGHNT and CDR2 FRNRAP.

The chain uses TRBV9 and TRBJ2-2; no reliable D call. Germline CDR1 reads SGDLS; CDR2 reads YYNGEE. V shed 1 base and J shed 3 bases, with 13 bases lying between them. The length of the CDR3 is 16 residues. CDR3 residues: CASSVMSVDYTGELFF. CDR3 coding DNA: TGTGCCAGCAGCGTAATGAGCGTTGATTACACCGGGGAGCTGTTTTTT.

This chain joins TRBV7-3 and TRBJ2-3; 12 bases align to TRBD2. The ends lost 5 bases at V and 5 bases at J; junction bases unmatched: 5. The CDR3 consists of 15 residues. Per germline, CDR1 SGHTA and CDR2 FQGTGA. CDR3 nucleotides: TGTGCCAGCAGCCGGACTAGCGGGATTGGAGATACGCAGTATTTT. Amino acid sequence: CASSRTSGIGDTQYF.

The chain recombines TRBV5-1 with TRBJ1-3; D is possibly TRBD1 (5 bases). The V and J ends lost 0 bases and 4 bases respectively, with 14 bases between them. CDR3 length equals 16 residues. The germline gives CDR1 SGHRS, CDR2 YFSETQ. The CDR3 sequence: CASSLDRTVSGNTIYF. The DNA of the CDR3 is TGCGCCAGCAGCTTGGACAGGACCGTCTCCGGAAACACCATATATTTT.

The rearrangement uses TRBV10-3 and TRBJ1-4; the D is unclear. V lost 0 bases, J lost 7 bases, and 12 bases lay in between. The length of the CDR3 is 15 residues. In germline, CDR1 is ENHRY, CDR2 SYGVKD. CDR3 sequence (DNA): TGTGCCATCAGTGAGTCGGGCGGGGAGTCTGAAAAACTGTTTTTT. Protein product: CAISESGGESEKLFF.

The V call is TRBV11-2, the J call TRBJ1-6; no reliable D call. The V gene's germline CDR1 is SGHAT and CDR2 FQNNGV. Trimming pared 4 bases from V and 0 bases from J, leaving 10 bases between. The CDR3 spans 16 residues. As DNA, the CDR3 is TGTGCCAGCAGCTCGGACGGCCTCTCCTATAATTCACCCCTCCACTTT. Its protein is CASSSDGLSYNSPLHF.